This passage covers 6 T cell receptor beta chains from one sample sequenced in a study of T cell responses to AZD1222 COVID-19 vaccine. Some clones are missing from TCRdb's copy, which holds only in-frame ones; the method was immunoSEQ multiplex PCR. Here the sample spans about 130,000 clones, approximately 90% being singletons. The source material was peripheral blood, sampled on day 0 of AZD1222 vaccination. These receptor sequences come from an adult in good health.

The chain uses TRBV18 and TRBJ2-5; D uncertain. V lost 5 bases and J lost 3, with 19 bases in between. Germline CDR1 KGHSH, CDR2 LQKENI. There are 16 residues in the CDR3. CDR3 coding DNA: TGTGCCAGCTCATCCGTCCCTGACTGGGAAAAAGAGACCCAGTACTTC. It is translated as CASSSVPDWEKETQYF.

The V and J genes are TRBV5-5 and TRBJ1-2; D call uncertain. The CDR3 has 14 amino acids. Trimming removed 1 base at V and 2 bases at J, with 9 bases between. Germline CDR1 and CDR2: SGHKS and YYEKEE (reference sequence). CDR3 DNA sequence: TGTGCCAGCAGCTTGCTTGGGGAAAACTATGGCTACACCTTC. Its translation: CASSLLGENYGYTF.

CDR3 sequence reads: CASSYEQGEGNSPLHF. CDR3 in DNA: TGTGCCAGCAGTTACGAACAGGGCGAGGGTAATTCACCCCTCCACTTT. This sequence joins TRBV6-5 and TRBJ1-6; possibly TRBD1 for D (6 bases). Germline CDR1 MNHEY, CDR2 SVGAGI. This CDR3 has 16 amino acids. V was clipped by 2 bases and J by 6 bases, with 14 bases between them.

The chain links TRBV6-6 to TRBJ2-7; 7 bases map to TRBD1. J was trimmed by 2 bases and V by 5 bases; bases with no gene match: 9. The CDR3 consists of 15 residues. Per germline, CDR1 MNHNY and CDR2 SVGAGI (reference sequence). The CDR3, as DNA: TGTGCCAGCAGTCAAAGTGGGCAGGGGGCCTACGAGCAGTACTTC. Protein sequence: CASSQSGQGAYEQYF.

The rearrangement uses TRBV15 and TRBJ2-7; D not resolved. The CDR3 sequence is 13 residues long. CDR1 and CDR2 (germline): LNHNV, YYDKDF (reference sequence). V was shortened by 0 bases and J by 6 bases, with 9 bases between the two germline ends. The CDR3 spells CATSREGPSEQYF. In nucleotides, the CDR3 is TGTGCCACCAGCAGAGAGGGCCCGAGCGAGCAGTACTTC.

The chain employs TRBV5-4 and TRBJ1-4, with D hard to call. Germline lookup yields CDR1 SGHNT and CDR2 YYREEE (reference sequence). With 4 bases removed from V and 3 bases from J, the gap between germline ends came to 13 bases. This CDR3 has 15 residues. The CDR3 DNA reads TGTGCCAGCAGCCCCTCGGCCGGGCCTAATGAAAAACTGTTTTTT. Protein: CASSPSAGPNEKLFF.